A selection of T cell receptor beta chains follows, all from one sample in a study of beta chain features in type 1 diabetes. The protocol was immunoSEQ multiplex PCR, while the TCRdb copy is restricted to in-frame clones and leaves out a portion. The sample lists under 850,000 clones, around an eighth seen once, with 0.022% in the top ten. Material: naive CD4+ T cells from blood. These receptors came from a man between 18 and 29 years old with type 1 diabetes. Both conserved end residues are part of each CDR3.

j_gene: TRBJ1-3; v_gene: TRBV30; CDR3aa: CAWSPGPSGNTIYF
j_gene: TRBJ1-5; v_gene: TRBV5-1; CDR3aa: CASSLQGQGNQPQHF
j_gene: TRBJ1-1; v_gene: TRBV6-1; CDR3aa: CASSVRTVNTEAFF
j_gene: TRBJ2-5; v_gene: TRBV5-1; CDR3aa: CASSFAGTTEQETQYF
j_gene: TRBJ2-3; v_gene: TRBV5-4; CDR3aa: CASSFRTGHSTDTQYF
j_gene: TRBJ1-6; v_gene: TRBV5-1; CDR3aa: CASSRGPIDSPLHF
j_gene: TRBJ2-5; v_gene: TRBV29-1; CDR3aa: CSVAPGTGVGETQYF
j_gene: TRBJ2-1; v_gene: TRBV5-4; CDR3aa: CASSLASGNEQFF
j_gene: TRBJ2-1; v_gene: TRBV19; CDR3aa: CASSPMTAVDEQFF
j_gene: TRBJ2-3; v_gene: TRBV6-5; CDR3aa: CASSGTGADTQYF
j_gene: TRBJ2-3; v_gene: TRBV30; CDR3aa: CAWSPTSGGDTQYF
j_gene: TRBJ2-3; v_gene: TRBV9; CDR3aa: CASSVGTAGGPTDTQYF
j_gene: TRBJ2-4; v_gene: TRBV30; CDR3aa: CAWGGTGGLQYF
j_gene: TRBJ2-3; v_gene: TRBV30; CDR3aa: CAWSVLQNTQYF
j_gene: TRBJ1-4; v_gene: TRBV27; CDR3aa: CASSLRQGWEKLFF
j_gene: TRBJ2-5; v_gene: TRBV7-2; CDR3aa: CASSLSQGQTQYF
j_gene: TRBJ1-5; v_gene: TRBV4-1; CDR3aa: CASSQGQDNSNQPQHF
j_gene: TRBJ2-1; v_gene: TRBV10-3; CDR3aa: CAISDVQGYNEQFF
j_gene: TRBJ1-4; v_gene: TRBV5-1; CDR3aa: CASSEGQGFNEKLFF
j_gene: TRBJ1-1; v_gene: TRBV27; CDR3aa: CASSLQLNTEAFF